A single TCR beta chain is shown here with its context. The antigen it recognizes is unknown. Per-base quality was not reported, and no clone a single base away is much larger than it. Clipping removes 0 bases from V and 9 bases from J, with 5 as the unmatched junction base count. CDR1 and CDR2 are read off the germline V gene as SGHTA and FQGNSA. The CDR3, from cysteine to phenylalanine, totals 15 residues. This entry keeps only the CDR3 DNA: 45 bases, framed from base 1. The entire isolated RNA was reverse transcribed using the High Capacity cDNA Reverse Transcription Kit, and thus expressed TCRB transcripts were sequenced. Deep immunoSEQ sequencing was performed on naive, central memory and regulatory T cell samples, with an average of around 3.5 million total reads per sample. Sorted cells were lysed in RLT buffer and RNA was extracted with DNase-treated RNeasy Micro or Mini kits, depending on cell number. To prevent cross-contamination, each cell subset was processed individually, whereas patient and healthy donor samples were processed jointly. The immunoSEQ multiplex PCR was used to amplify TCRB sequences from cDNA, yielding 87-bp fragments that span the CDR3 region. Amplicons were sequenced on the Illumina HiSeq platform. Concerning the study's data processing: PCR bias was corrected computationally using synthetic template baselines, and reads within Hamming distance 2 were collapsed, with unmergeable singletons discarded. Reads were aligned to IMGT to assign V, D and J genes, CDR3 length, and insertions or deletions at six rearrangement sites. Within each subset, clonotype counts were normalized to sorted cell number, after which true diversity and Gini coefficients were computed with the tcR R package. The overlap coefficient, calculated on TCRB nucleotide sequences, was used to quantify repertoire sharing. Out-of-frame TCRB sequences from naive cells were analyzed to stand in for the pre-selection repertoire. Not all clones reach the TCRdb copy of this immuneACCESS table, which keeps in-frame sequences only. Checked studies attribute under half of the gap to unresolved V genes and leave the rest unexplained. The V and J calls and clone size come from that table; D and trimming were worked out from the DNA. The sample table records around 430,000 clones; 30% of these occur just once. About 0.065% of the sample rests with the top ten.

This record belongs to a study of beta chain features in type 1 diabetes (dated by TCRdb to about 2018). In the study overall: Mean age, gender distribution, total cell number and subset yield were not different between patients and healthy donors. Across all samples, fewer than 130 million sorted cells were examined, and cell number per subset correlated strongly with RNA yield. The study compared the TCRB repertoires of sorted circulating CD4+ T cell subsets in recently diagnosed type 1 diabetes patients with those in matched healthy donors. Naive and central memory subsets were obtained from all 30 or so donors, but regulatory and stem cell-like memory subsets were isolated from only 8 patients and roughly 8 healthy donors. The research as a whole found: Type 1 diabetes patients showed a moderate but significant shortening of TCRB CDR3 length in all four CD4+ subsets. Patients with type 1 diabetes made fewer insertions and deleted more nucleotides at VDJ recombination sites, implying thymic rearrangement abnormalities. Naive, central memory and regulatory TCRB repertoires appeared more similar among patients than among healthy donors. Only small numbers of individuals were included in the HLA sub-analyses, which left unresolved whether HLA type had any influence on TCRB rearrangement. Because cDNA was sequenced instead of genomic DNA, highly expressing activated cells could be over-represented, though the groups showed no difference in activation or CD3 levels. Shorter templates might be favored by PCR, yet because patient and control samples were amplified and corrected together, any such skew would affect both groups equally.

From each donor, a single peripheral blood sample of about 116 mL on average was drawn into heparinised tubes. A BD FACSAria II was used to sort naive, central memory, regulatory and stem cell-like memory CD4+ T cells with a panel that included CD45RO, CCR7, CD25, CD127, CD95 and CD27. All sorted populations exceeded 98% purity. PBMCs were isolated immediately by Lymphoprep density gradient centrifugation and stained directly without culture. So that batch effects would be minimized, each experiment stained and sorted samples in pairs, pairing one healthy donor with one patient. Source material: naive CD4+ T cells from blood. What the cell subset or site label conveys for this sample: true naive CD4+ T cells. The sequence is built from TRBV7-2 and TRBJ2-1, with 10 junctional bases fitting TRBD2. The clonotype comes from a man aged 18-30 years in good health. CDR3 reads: CASSLALAGASEQFF. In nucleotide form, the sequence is TGTGCCAGCAGCTTAGCCCTAGCGGGAGCGAGTGAGCAGTTCTTC.